This TCR beta chain was observed in a study of blood T cells in healthy people across ages. This clonotype was detected once. One junction end does not reproduce the germline sequence, and a read error may be involved. Together with a sample-barcoded 5' primer, a J-beta primer mix was included in a second PCR lasting about 7 to 11 cycles. A template-switch adaptor with 12 random nucleotides tagged each cDNA molecule. TCRdb passed the 5' RACE reads through MiXCR, listing each CDR3 protein once. The sample gives approximately 2,000,000 distinct CDR3 sequences, about 39% of which show up once; under 25% is in the top ten. The CDR3 is 16 residues long. The V gene's germline CDR1 is SQVTM and CDR2 ANQGSEA.

This receptor was obtained from a human donor in good health. Input material: blood. The genes are TRBV29-1 and TRBJ1-2, with D uncertain. CDR3 in DNA: TGCAGCATTGAGGTGTTGGCAACCGGGCCGTCTTATGGCTACACCTTC. Protein product: CSIEVLATGPSYGYTF.